The clone carrying this T cell receptor beta chain was seen a handful of times. The antigen is undetermined. Naive CD8 cells, CD45RO-negative and positively selected for CCR7, excluded terminally differentiated effector memory CD45RA+ cells. This sample was included in a study of shared clonotypes between healthy human individuals. Findings and caveats of the study: Naive CD4 clonotypes were shared across several donors at about 5%.

Deep-level settings were used for running the assay. Replicate PCRs for sorted subsets used roughly 200 ng DNA; this equaled tens of thousands of T cell genomes. Assay: immunoSEQ multiplex PCR; the TCRdb copy retains only in-frame clones and omits some. Found here are around 1.9 million clones, 93% of them singletons; the top ten hold roughly 1.7%. This clonotype was obtained from a man between 18 and 29 years old in good health. Some clones in this sample may be carry-over from other donors' samples. Material for sequencing was naive CD8+ T cells from PBMCs.

As DNA, the CDR3 is TGTGCCAGCAGTTTTTGGGGGGAAGCTTTCTTT. Translated: CASSFWGEAFF. This rearrangement joins TRBV28 to TRBJ1-1; the D gene is possibly TRBD1 (5 bases). The CDR3 loop spans 11 amino acids. Per the germline V gene, CDR1 is MDHEN and CDR2 is SYDVKM. With 3 bases removed from V and 8 bases from J, the gap between germline ends came to 7 bases.